This is a list of T cell receptor beta chains from one sample in a study of blood T cell repertoires in COVID-19. TCRdb keeps only in-frame clones here, not all; method: immunoSEQ multiplex PCR. The table has about 320,000 clones, 86% seen once. Input material: peripheral blood. The receptors here all came from a woman aged 45-60 years with acute or convalescent COVID-19. Each CDR3 is given with its conserved first and last residue.

v_call,j_call,cdr3_aa
TRBV3-1/TRBV3-2,TRBJ2-7,CASSQDLGQAFYEQYF
TRBV2,TRBJ2-1,CALSRTSNSYNEQFF
TRBV7-2,TRBJ2-1,CASSLVGQEGREQFF
TRBV28,TRBJ2-1,CASSLTISSYNEQFF
TRBV7-9,TRBJ1-2,CASSPGVGTGRLTYGYTF
TRBV24-1,TRBJ1-3,CATSDPQGTGNTIYF
TRBV7-9,TRBJ2-2,CASSLGQREHTGELFF
TRBV18,TRBJ2-7,CASSQRAGGVGEQYF
TRBV19,TRBJ1-2,CASISTGYGYTF
TRBV6-2/TRBV6-3,TRBJ1-5,CASSYVPGANQPQHF
TRBV7-8,TRBJ1-2,CASSSDSRGYTF
TRBV24-1,TRBJ2-2,CATSDLGGTGRTGELFF
TRBV7-8,TRBJ1-1,CASSLNQGEDTEAFF
TRBV7-2,TRBJ2-2,CASSLVAGGAGELFF
TRBV2,TRBJ1-5,CASRGTGRQPQHF
TRBV10-3,TRBJ1-5,CAISLERDQPQHF
TRBV30,TRBJ2-3,CACRLAGGTDTQYF
TRBV4-1,TRBJ2-7,CASSNSGPYEQYF
TRBV12-3/TRBV12-4,TRBJ2-1,CASSRSHEQFF
TRBV28,TRBJ1-1,CASSFWGTGENTEAFF
TRBV11-2,TRBJ1-6,CASSLALVREYNSPLHF
TRBV2,TRBJ2-5,CASSEAVRVTGFGTQYF
TRBV6-4,TRBJ2-6,CASSHSGANVLTF
TRBV14,TRBJ1-2,CASSQGGTGGYRGYTF
TRBV7-9,TRBJ2-3,CASSLMSGSGDTQYF
TRBV5-3,TRBJ2-1,CARSPDVKRGSYNEQFF
TRBV4-2,TRBJ1-4,CASSQVRQGAVEKLFF
TRBV9,TRBJ2-3,CASSARLLHTDTQYF
TRBV10-2,TRBJ2-4,CASSEGLAGGPAKNIQYF
TRBV9,TRBJ1-2,CASSVAVGGERGGYTF
TRBV6-5,TRBJ1-5,CASSPQVYSNQPQHF
TRBV19,TRBJ2-2,CASLTGNTGELFF
TRBV12-3/TRBV12-4,TRBJ2-5,CASSPGETQYF
TRBV29-1,TRBJ2-7,CSVGYPYEQYF
TRBV9,TRBJ1-4,CASSGSLIGADEKLFF
TRBV2,TRBJ1-1,CASTTQGQKNTEAFF
TRBV6-5,TRBJ1-3,CASRLGRSGNTIYF
TRBV27,TRBJ2-7,CASRSRQGPYEQYF
TRBV24-1,TRBJ2-1,CATSAQPGGIGNEQFF
TRBV28,TRBJ1-4,CASSKINPGEKEKLFF
TRBV2,TRBJ2-7,CASKTGNNEQYF
TRBV27,TRBJ2-1,CASSLWGLAGYNEQFF